Listed below are T cell receptor beta chains from one sample, sequenced in a study of cytomegalovirus exposure and HLA in healthy donors. The method was immunoSEQ multiplex PCR; TCRdb's version includes in-frame clones alone and lacks a portion of them. The sample yields over 120,000 clones, 94% seen once. Sample: PBMCs. The receptors stem from a man younger than 35 in good health and CMV-seropositive. Both conserved end residues are part of each CDR3. D genes are given only for firm matches. Expanded clones are given a class, and other clones once, few, many or no size at all.

CDR3nt: TGCAGCGTTGTGGCGGGAGGGCTCTACGAGCAGTACTTC; CDR3aa: CSVVAGGLYEQYF; v_gene: TRBV29-1; d_gene: TRBD2; abundance: -; j_gene: TRBJ2-7
CDR3nt: TGTGCCAGCTCACCTCCGGGACAGGGGGGAGAGACCCAGTACTTC; CDR3aa: CASSPPGQGGETQYF; v_gene: TRBV18; d_gene: TRBD1; abundance: few; j_gene: TRBJ2-5
CDR3nt: TGCGCCAGCAGCCAAGGACTCAGGGAAGGCACTGAAGCTTTCTTT; CDR3aa: CASSQGLREGTEAFF; v_gene: TRBV4-1; d_gene: -; abundance: -; j_gene: TRBJ1-1
CDR3nt: TGTGCCAGCAGCGTCTGGGGCGAGTGGGCCGGGGAGCTGTTTTTT; CDR3aa: CASSVWGEWAGELFF; v_gene: TRBV9; d_gene: -; abundance: -; j_gene: TRBJ2-2
CDR3nt: TGTGCCAGCAGTTTATGGGCTAGCGGGATTGAGACCCAGTACTTC; CDR3aa: CASSLWASGIETQYF; v_gene: TRBV28; d_gene: TRBD2; abundance: -; j_gene: TRBJ2-5
CDR3nt: TGTGCCAGCAGCTTAGATCGCATGGAGAGCGGGAGGGATAGTGCGTACTTC; CDR3aa: CASSLDRMESGRDSAYF; v_gene: TRBV7-8; d_gene: TRBD2; abundance: -; j_gene: TRBJ2-7
CDR3nt: TGTGCCAGCTCACCCAACAGGGGCGGAGACGAGCAGTACTTC; CDR3aa: CASSPNRGGDEQYF; v_gene: TRBV18; d_gene: TRBD1; abundance: -; j_gene: TRBJ2-7
CDR3nt: TGTGCCAGCTCACCAGAGCAGGCGGGACTCCAAGAGACCCAGTACTTC; CDR3aa: CASSPEQAGLQETQYF; v_gene: TRBV18; d_gene: -; abundance: -; j_gene: TRBJ2-5
CDR3nt: TGTGCCAGCAGTCAGGACAGGGATTCTTACGAGCAGTACTTC; CDR3aa: CASSQDRDSYEQYF; v_gene: TRBV27; d_gene: TRBD1; abundance: -; j_gene: TRBJ2-7
CDR3nt: TGTGCCAGCAGCCCAACCCAGCGTCGCGGGAGCGCCTACGAGCAGTACTTC; CDR3aa: CASSPTQRRGSAYEQYF; v_gene: TRBV7-2; d_gene: TRBD2; abundance: -; j_gene: TRBJ2-7
CDR3nt: TGTGCCAGCAGTGGGGGAGGGAGAGAGGCTTTCTTT; CDR3aa: CASSGGGREAFF; v_gene: TRBV25-1; d_gene: -; abundance: once; j_gene: TRBJ1-1
CDR3nt: TGTGCCAGCAGTGAAACCGGGACAGCAAGCAATCAGCCCCAGCATTTT; CDR3aa: CASSETGTASNQPQHF; v_gene: TRBV6-1; d_gene: TRBD1; abundance: -; j_gene: TRBJ1-5
CDR3nt: TGTGCCGGGGCCTCCAGGGATGAAATAGATACGCAGTATTTT; CDR3aa: CAGASRDEIDTQYF; v_gene: TRBV30; d_gene: -; abundance: -; j_gene: TRBJ2-3
CDR3nt: TGTGCCAGCAGTTTATGGAGCTCCTATAATTCACCCCTCCACTTT; CDR3aa: CASSLWSSYNSPLHF; v_gene: TRBV6-5; d_gene: -; abundance: few; j_gene: TRBJ1-6
CDR3nt: TGTGCCAGCTCACCGGACTGGGAGCTTGTAGAACCCCTCCACTTT; CDR3aa: CASSPDWELVEPLHF; v_gene: TRBV18; d_gene: -; abundance: -; j_gene: TRBJ1-6
CDR3nt: TGCGCCAGCAGCTTGGGCCCAGGGGGCGGTGAGCAGTTCTTC; CDR3aa: CASSLGPGGGEQFF; v_gene: TRBV5-1; d_gene: TRBD1; abundance: -; j_gene: TRBJ2-1
CDR3nt: TGCGCCAGCAGCTTGTTGGCTAGCGGGAGGGCCACCCACGAGCAGTACTTC; CDR3aa: CASSLLASGRATHEQYF; v_gene: TRBV5-1; d_gene: TRBD2; abundance: -; j_gene: TRBJ2-7
CDR3nt: TGTGCCATCAGGGGCCCGAACACTGAAGCTTTCTTT; CDR3aa: CAIRGPNTEAFF; v_gene: TRBV10-3; d_gene: -; abundance: -; j_gene: TRBJ1-1
CDR3nt: TGTGCCAGCAGCTCGTACAGGGGGCGCAACACAGATACGCAGTATTTT; CDR3aa: CASSSYRGRNTDTQYF; v_gene: TRBV7-2; d_gene: TRBD1; abundance: -; j_gene: TRBJ2-3
CDR3nt: TGTGCCAGCAGTTCTACCGGGACAGGCCTCCTGGGGCAGTACTTC; CDR3aa: CASSSTGTGLLGQYF; v_gene: TRBV28; d_gene: TRBD1; abundance: -; j_gene: TRBJ2-7
CDR3nt: TGCGCCAGCAGTGACTCCGACATTCCCACAGATACGCAGTATTTT; CDR3aa: CASSDSDIPTDTQYF; v_gene: TRBV10-2; d_gene: -; abundance: -; j_gene: TRBJ2-3
CDR3nt: TGTGCCAGCAGCGTAAGGCCAGGGGGAGGAAACACCATATATTTT; CDR3aa: CASSVRPGGGNTIYF; v_gene: TRBV9; d_gene: TRBD1; abundance: -; j_gene: TRBJ1-3
CDR3nt: TGCGCCAGCAGCCGCCTAGCGGGAGGCTCCTACAATGAGCAGTTCTTC; CDR3aa: CASSRLAGGSYNEQFF; v_gene: TRBV4-1; d_gene: TRBD2; abundance: once; j_gene: TRBJ2-1
CDR3nt: TGTGCCAGCAGCCCCCCATTTTCCTACGAGCAGTACTTC; CDR3aa: CASSPPFSYEQYF; v_gene: TRBV9; d_gene: -; abundance: once; j_gene: TRBJ2-7
CDR3nt: TGTGCCAGCAGCCCCACTAGCGGCCTTAGAGATACGCAGTATTTT; CDR3aa: CASSPTSGLRDTQYF; v_gene: TRBV14; d_gene: TRBD2; abundance: -; j_gene: TRBJ2-3
CDR3nt: TGTGCCTCTCGGGTAAGGGTAGCGGGAAGCCCCTACAATGAGCAGTTCTTC; CDR3aa: CASRVRVAGSPYNEQFF; v_gene: TRBV27; d_gene: TRBD2; abundance: -; j_gene: TRBJ2-1
CDR3nt: TGCGCCAGCAGCTTTTCAGCGGGTCCTCAATACGAGCAGTACTTC; CDR3aa: CASSFSAGPQYEQYF; v_gene: TRBV5-1; d_gene: -; abundance: -; j_gene: TRBJ2-7
CDR3nt: TGTGCCAGCAGCGTGGCCCCTAAAAACATTCAGTACTTC; CDR3aa: CASSVAPKNIQYF; v_gene: TRBV9; d_gene: -; abundance: -; j_gene: TRBJ2-4
CDR3nt: TGTGCCAGCAGTTACTCCCGGGACCAAGAGACCCAGTACTTC; CDR3aa: CASSYSRDQETQYF; v_gene: TRBV6-5; d_gene: -; abundance: -; j_gene: TRBJ2-5
CDR3nt: TGTGCCAGCTCACCCGTCAATGGGCAGAACACTGAAGCTTTCTTT; CDR3aa: CASSPVNGQNTEAFF; v_gene: TRBV18; d_gene: -; abundance: once; j_gene: TRBJ1-1
CDR3nt: TGTGCCAGCAGTTTATCCGAGGGAGATTATGGCTACACCTTC; CDR3aa: CASSLSEGDYGYTF; v_gene: TRBV27; d_gene: -; abundance: -; j_gene: TRBJ1-2
CDR3nt: TGCGCCAGCAGCTTCCGAGCGGGAGCGCCAGATACGCAGTATTTT; CDR3aa: CASSFRAGAPDTQYF; v_gene: TRBV5-1; d_gene: TRBD2; abundance: -; j_gene: TRBJ2-3
CDR3nt: TGTGCCAGTTCACGCGCGGGTTATGGCTACACCTTC; CDR3aa: CASSRAGYGYTF; v_gene: TRBV6-1; d_gene: -; abundance: -; j_gene: TRBJ1-2
CDR3nt: TGTGCCAGCAGCGGACAATCCGGGGAGCTGTTTTTT; CDR3aa: CASSGQSGELFF; v_gene: TRBV28; d_gene: -; abundance: -; j_gene: TRBJ2-2
CDR3nt: TGTGCCAGCAGTGAAGCCCTGCGAGTTAACACCGGGGAGCTGTTTTTT; CDR3aa: CASSEALRVNTGELFF; v_gene: TRBV2; d_gene: -; abundance: -; j_gene: TRBJ2-2
CDR3nt: TGCAGTGTCCCCGTCAGGGAAAAACTGTTTTTT; CDR3aa: CSVPVREKLFF; v_gene: TRBV20-1; d_gene: -; abundance: -; j_gene: TRBJ1-4
CDR3nt: TGTGCCAGCAGAGATCCCTCCAGAGATACGCAGTATTTT; CDR3aa: CASRDPSRDTQYF; v_gene: TRBV6-1; d_gene: -; abundance: -; j_gene: TRBJ2-3
CDR3nt: TGTGCCAGCAGTGCGCCTACAAAGTTTGAGGATGGCTACACCTTC; CDR3aa: CASSAPTKFEDGYTF; v_gene: TRBV6-1; d_gene: -; abundance: once; j_gene: TRBJ1-2
CDR3nt: TGTGCCAGCTGTGAGGAAGCCGGGAGAAACACCATATATTTT; CDR3aa: CASCEEAGRNTIYF; v_gene: TRBV6-1; d_gene: -; abundance: -; j_gene: TRBJ1-3
CDR3nt: TGTGCCAGCAGTTTATCAGGGACAGGGATATACAATGAGCAGTTCTTC; CDR3aa: CASSLSGTGIYNEQFF; v_gene: TRBV27; d_gene: TRBD1; abundance: -; j_gene: TRBJ2-1
CDR3nt: TGTGCCAGCAGTTTATCGGGGAATAATGAAAAACTGTTTTTT; CDR3aa: CASSLSGNNEKLFF; v_gene: TRBV28; d_gene: -; abundance: -; j_gene: TRBJ1-4
CDR3nt: TGCGCCAGCAGCGCCACAGGGGGAGGCACTGAAGCTTTCTTT; CDR3aa: CASSATGGGTEAFF; v_gene: TRBV5-1; d_gene: TRBD1; abundance: -; j_gene: TRBJ1-1
CDR3nt: TGCGCCAGCTCCGGAACTAGCGGACAAGAGACCCAGTACTTC; CDR3aa: CASSGTSGQETQYF; v_gene: TRBV5-1; d_gene: TRBD2; abundance: -; j_gene: TRBJ2-5
CDR3nt: TGTGCCAGTCACCGAATAGGGGGTCAAGAGACCCAGTACTTC; CDR3aa: CASHRIGGQETQYF; v_gene: TRBV27; d_gene: -; abundance: -; j_gene: TRBJ2-5
CDR3nt: TGTGCCAGCAGTTATAGGGGCGGGAGCAACGAGCAGTACTTC; CDR3aa: CASSYRGGSNEQYF; v_gene: TRBV6-6; d_gene: TRBD2; abundance: -; j_gene: TRBJ2-7
CDR3nt: TGCAGCGTTGTTTTTGATCCGGAAGAGACCCAGTACTTC; CDR3aa: CSVVFDPEETQYF; v_gene: TRBV29-1; d_gene: -; abundance: -; j_gene: TRBJ2-5
CDR3nt: TGTGCCAGCAGCTCTCCCCAGGGGGCGGGATCCGCCTACGAGCAGTACTTC; CDR3aa: CASSSPQGAGSAYEQYF; v_gene: TRBV28; d_gene: TRBD1; abundance: -; j_gene: TRBJ2-7
CDR3nt: TGTGCCAGCAGTGTCACAGGGGCGGGACAGCCCCAGCATTTT; CDR3aa: CASSVTGAGQPQHF; v_gene: TRBV6-1; d_gene: TRBD1; abundance: -; j_gene: TRBJ1-5
CDR3nt: TGCGCCAGCAGCACCGGGACAGCCTCCTACGAGCAGTACTTC; CDR3aa: CASSTGTASYEQYF; v_gene: TRBV5-1; d_gene: TRBD1; abundance: -; j_gene: TRBJ2-7
CDR3nt: TGTGCCAGCAGTTACCACCAGACAGTTTCCACTGAAGCTTTCTTT; CDR3aa: CASSYHQTVSTEAFF; v_gene: TRBV6-6; d_gene: -; abundance: -; j_gene: TRBJ1-1
CDR3nt: TGTGCCAGCAGTGAAGCACCGGTATTACAGGGTACCAAAAACATTCAGTACTTC; CDR3aa: CASSEAPVLQGTKNIQYF; v_gene: TRBV6-1; d_gene: -; abundance: -; j_gene: TRBJ2-4
CDR3nt: TGTGCCATCAGTGGGACAGGGGGTGCTAACTATGGCTACACCTTC; CDR3aa: CAISGTGGANYGYTF; v_gene: TRBV10-3; d_gene: TRBD1; abundance: -; j_gene: TRBJ1-2
CDR3nt: TGTGCCAGCAGCCAAGATCGGGGTCCCGGGGGCTATGGCTACACCTTC; CDR3aa: CASSQDRGPGGYGYTF; v_gene: TRBV4-2; d_gene: -; abundance: -; j_gene: TRBJ1-2
CDR3nt: TGCAGCGCGATCGACGGCGCAGGAGCTTTCTTT; CDR3aa: CSAIDGAGAFF; v_gene: TRBV29-1; d_gene: -; abundance: -; j_gene: TRBJ1-1
CDR3nt: TGCGCCAGCGGTGACAGGGGCTACGAGCAGTACTTC; CDR3aa: CASGDRGYEQYF; v_gene: TRBV10-2; d_gene: TRBD1; abundance: -; j_gene: TRBJ2-7
CDR3nt: TGCGCCAGCAGCCAGTCCCCGGGAACCTTTTACGAGCAGTACTTC; CDR3aa: CASSQSPGTFYEQYF; v_gene: TRBV4-1; d_gene: -; abundance: once; j_gene: TRBJ2-7